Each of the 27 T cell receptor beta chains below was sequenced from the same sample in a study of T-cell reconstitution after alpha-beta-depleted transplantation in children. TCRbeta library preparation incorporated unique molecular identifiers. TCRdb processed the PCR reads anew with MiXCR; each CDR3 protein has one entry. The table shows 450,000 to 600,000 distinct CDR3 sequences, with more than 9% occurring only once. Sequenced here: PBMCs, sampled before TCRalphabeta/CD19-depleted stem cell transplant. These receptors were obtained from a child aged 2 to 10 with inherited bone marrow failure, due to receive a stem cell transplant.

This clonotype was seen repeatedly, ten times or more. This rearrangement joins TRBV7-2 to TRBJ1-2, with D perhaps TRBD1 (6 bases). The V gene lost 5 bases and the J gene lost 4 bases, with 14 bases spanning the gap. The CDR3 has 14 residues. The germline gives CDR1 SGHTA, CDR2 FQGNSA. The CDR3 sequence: CASSPGTISYGYTF. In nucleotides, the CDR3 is TGTGCCAGCAGCCCTGGGACAATCTCCTATGGCTACACCTTC.

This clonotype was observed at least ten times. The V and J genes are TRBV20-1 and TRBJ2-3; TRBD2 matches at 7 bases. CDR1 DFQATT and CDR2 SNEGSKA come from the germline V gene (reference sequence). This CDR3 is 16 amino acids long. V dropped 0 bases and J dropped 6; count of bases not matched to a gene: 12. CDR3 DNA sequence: TGCAGTGCTAGAGACCTTGGGGGGGAGGGCCTGGATACGCAGTATTTT. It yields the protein CSARDLGGEGLDTQYF.

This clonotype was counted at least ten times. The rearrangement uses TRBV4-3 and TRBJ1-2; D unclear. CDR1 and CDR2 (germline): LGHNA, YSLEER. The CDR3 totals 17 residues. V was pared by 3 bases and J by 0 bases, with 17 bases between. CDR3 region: CASSHIVQADTNYGYTF. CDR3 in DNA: TGCGCCAGCAGCCACATTGTACAAGCAGATACTAACTATGGCTACACCTTC.

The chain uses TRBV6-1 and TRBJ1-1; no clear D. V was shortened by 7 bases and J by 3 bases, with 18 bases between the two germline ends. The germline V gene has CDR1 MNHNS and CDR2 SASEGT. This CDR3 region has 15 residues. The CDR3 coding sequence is TGTGCCAGCACCCGGGGAGTAGGGATACACACTGAAGCTTTCTTT. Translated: CASTRGVGIHTEAFF.

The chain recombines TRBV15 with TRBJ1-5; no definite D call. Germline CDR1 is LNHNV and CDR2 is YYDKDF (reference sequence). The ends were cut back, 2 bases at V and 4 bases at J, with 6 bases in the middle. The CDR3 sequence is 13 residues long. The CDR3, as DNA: TGTGCCACCAGCAGACAGCCAAATCAGCCCCAGCATTTT. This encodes CATSRQPNQPQHF.

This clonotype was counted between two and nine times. CDR3 DNA sequence: TGTGCCTGGAGTCCGATGACCGCCGGGGAGCTGTTTTTT. Translation gives CAWSPMTAGELFF. This chain links TRBV30 with TRBJ2-2; the D is unclear. Trimming shortened V by 2 bases and J by 6 bases, and 10 bases separated the two germline ends. Germline CDR1 reads GTSNPN; CDR2 reads SVGIG (reference sequence). This CDR3 is 13 amino acids long. Drawing the rest from reference TRBV30 and TRBJ2-2, the complete variable domain is SQTIHQWPATLVQPVGSPLSLECTVEGTSNPNLYWYRQAAGRGLQLLFYSVGIGQISSEVPQNLSASRPQDRQFILSSKKLLLSDSGFYLCAWSPMTAGELFFGEGSRLTVL.

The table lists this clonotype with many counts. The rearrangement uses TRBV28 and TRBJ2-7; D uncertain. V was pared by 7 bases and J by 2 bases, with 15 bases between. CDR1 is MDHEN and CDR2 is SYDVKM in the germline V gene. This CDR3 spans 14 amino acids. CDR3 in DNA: TGTGCCAGCACCCAGAGGAGTACCCCCTACGAGCAGTACTTC. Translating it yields CASTQRSTPYEQYF.

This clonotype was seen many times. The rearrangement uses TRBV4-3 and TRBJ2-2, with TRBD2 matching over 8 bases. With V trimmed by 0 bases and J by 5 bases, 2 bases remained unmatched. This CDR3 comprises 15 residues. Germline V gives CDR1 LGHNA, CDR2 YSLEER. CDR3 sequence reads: CASSQDGRVTGELFF. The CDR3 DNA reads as TGCGCCAGCAGCCAAGACGGGAGGGTGACCGGGGAGCTGTTTTTT.

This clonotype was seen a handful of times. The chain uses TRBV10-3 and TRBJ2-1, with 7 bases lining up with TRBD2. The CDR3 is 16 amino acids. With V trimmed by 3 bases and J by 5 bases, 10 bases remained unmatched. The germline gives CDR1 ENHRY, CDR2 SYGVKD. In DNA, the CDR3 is TGTGCCATCAGTGAATTGGTTCTAGCGGACAACAATGAGCAGTTCTTC. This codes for CAISELVLADNNEQFF.

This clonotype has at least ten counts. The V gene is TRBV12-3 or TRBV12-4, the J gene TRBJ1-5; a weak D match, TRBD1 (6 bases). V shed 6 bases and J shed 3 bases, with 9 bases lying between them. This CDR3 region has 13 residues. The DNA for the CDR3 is TGTGCCAGCAGGCAGGGGTTCAATCAGCCCCAGCATTTT. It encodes CASRQGFNQPQHF.

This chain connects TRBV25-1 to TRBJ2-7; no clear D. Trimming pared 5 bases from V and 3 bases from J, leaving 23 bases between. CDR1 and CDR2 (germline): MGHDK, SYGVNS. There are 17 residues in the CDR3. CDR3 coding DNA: TGTGCCAGCAGTCCCCTCCTCGAGTCGCCCAACAGCTACGAGCAGTACTTC. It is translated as CASSPLLESPNSYEQYF.

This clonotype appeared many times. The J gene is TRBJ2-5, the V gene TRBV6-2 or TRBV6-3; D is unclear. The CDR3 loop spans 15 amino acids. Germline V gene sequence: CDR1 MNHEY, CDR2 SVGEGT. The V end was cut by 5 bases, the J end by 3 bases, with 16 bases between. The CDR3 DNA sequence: TGTGCCAGCAGTCCCCCCCCAGATGGGGAAGAGACCCAGTACTTC. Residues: CASSPPPDGEETQYF.

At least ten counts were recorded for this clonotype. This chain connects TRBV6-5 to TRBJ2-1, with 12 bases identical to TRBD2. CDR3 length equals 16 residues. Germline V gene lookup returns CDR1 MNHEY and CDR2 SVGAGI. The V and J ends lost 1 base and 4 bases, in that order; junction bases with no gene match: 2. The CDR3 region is CASSYFGLAGYNEQFF. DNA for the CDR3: TGTGCCAGCAGTTACTTCGGACTAGCGGGATACAATGAGCAGTTCTTC.

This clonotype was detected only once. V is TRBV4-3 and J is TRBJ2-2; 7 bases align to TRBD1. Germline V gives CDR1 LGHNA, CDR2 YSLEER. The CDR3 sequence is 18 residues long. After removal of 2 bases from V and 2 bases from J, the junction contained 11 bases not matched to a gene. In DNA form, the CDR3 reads TGCGCCAGCAGCCAACTTCCCCCCGGGACAGTTAACACCGGGGAGCTGTTTTTT. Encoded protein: CASSQLPPGTVNTGELFF.

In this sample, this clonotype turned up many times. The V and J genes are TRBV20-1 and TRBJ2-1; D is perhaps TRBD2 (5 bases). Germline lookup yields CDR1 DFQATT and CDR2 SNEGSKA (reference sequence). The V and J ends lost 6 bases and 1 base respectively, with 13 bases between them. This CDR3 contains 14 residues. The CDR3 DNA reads TGCAGTGCCAGTTGGACGGGATCCTACAATGAGCAGTTCTTC. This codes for CSASWTGSYNEQFF.

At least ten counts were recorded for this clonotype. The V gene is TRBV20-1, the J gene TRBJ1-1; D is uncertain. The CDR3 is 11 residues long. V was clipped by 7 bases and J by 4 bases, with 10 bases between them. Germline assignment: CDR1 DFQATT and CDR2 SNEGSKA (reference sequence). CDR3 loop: CSVPRGTEAFF. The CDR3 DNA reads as TGCAGTGTCCCGCGGGGCACTGAAGCTTTCTTT.

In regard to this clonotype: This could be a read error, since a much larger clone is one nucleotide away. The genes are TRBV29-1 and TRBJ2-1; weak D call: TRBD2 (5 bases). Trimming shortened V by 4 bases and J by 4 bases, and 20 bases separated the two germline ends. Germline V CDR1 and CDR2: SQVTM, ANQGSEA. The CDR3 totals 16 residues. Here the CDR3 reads CSVAGPISGAYNEQFF. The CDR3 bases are TGCAGCGTTGCTGGACCAATCAGCGGAGCTTACAATGAGCAGTTCTTC.

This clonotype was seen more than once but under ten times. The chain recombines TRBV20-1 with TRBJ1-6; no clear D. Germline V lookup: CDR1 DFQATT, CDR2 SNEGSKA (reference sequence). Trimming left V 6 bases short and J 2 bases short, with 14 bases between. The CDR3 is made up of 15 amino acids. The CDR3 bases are TGCAGTGCCCCGGTGGGGAGCGCCTATAATTCACCCCTCCACTTT. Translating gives CSAPVGSAYNSPLHF.

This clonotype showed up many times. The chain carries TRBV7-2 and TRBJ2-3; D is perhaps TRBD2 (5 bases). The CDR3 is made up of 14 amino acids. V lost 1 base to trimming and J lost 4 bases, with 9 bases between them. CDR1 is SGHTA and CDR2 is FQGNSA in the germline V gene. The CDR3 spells CASSLVRESDTQYF. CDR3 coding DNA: TGTGCCAGCAGCTTAGTGAGGGAATCAGATACGCAGTATTTT.

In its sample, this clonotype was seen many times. The CDR3 DNA sequence: TGCAGCGTTGAAGCTCCCCAGGGGGCAGCCGGCGAGCAGTACTTC. As protein: CSVEAPQGAAGEQYF. V usage is TRBV29-1 and J usage is TRBJ2-7, with 8 bases aligning to TRBD1. The germline CDR1 and CDR2 sequences are SQVTM and ANQGSEA. The CDR3 is made up of 15 amino acids. Losses at the gene ends were 1 base for V and 6 bases for J; bases not matched to a gene: 11.

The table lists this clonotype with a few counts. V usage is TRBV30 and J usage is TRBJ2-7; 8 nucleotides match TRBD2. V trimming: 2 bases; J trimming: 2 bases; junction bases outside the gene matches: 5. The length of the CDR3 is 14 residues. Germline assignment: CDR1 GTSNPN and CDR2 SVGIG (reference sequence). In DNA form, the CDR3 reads TGTGCCTGGAGTCTGGGTAGCGGGGCCTACGAGCAGTACTTC. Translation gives CAWSLGSGAYEQYF.

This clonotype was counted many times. Written as DNA, the CDR3 is TGTGCCAGCAGTTACTTCCGGGTCCCCCCCACCGGGGAGCTGTTTTTT. Protein product: CASSYFRVPPTGELFF. The rearrangement uses TRBV6-5 and TRBJ2-2; D remains ambiguous. This CDR3 comprises 16 residues. Deletions cut 1 base from V and 4 bases from J, with 13 bases between. Germline lookup yields CDR1 MNHEY and CDR2 SVGAGI.

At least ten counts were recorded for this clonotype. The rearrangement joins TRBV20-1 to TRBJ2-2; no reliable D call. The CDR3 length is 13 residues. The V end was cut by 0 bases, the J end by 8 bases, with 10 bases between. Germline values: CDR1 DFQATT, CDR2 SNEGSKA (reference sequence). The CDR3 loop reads CSARDGVGGELFF. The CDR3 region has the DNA TGCAGTGCTAGAGATGGGGTAGGGGGGGAGCTGTTTTTT.

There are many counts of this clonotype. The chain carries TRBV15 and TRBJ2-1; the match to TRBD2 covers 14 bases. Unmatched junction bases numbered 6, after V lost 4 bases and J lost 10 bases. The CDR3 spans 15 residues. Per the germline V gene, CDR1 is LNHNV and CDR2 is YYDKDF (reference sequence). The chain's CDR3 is CATSKGLAGVWEQFF. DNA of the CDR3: TGTGCCACCAGCAAGGGACTAGCGGGAGTCTGGGAGCAGTTCTTC.

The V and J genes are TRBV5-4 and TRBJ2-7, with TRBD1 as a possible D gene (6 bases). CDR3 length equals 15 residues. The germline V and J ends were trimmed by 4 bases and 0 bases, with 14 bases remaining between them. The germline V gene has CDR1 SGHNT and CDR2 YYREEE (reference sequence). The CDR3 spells CASSPDSLSSYEQYF. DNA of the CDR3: TGTGCCAGCAGCCCGGACAGCCTAAGCTCCTACGAGCAGTACTTC.

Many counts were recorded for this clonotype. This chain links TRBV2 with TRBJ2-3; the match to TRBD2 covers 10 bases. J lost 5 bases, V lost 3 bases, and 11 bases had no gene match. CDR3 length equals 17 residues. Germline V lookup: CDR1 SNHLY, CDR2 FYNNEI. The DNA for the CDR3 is TGTGCCAGCAGTGAGGGAGCTAGCGGGAGAAAGAAAGATACGCAGTATTTT. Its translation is CASSEGASGRKKDTQYF.

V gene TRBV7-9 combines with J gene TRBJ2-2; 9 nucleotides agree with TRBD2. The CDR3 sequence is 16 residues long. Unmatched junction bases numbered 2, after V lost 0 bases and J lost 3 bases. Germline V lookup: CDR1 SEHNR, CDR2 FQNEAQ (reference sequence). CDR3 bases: TGTGCCAGCAGCTTAGCTAGCGGGAGATACACCGGGGAGCTGTTTTTT. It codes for CASSLASGRYTGELFF.